The next 3 T cell receptor beta chains were all read from a single sample in a study of radiotherapy plus CTLA-4 blockade in lung cancer. Generated by immunoSEQ multiplex PCR, the TCRdb table keeps only in-frame clones and is missing some. The sample contains some 90,000 clones, less than 90% of which appear only once. This sample comprised peripheral blood, obtained from a patient treated with radiotherapy plus ipilimumab. These receptors all stem from a human donor with non-small cell lung cancer who had stable disease on radiotherapy plus ipilimumab.

The chain joins TRBV27 to TRBJ2-1, with D unclear. Trimming left V 6 bases short and J 2 bases short, with 14 bases between. Germline loops: CDR1 MNHEY, CDR2 SMNVEV (reference sequence). CDR3 length equals 15 residues. The CDR3 region has the DNA TGTGCCAGCAGATTCCCCTGGCAGGCCTACAATGAGCAGTTCTTC. It encodes CASRFPWQAYNEQFF.

The chain has TRBV5-4 and TRBJ2-7; D uncertain. The CDR3 totals 12 residues. Deletions cut 4 bases from V and 4 bases from J, with 9 bases between. Germline V lookup: CDR1 SGHNT, CDR2 YYREEE (reference sequence). CDR3 region: CASSHPGYEQYF. The CDR3 bases are TGTGCCAGCAGCCATCCAGGTTACGAGCAGTACTTC.

This chain links TRBV10-3 with TRBJ2-5; D may be TRBD1 (6 bases). The CDR3 contains 14 residues. CDR1 and CDR2 (germline): ENHRY, SYGVKD. With 3 bases removed from V and 2 bases from J, the gap between germline ends came to 10 bases. CDR3 in amino acids: CAISDVGTQETQYF. Here the CDR3 DNA reads TGTGCCATCAGTGATGTAGGGACACAAGAGACCCAGTACTTC.